Listed here are 20 T cell receptor beta chains from one sample, sequenced in a study of blood T cell repertoires in COVID-19. Only in-frame clones appear in the TCRdb table, and some are missing; sequencing was by immunoSEQ multiplex PCR. The table has around 130,000 clones, 84% seen once. The sequencing sample was made of peripheral blood. Receptors were obtained from a woman aged 25 to 39 who had recovered from COVID-19.

The gene calls are TRBV6-1 and TRBJ1-2; TRBD1 aligns across 9 bases. With V trimmed by 2 bases and J by 4 bases, 11 bases remained unmatched. This CDR3 is 17 amino acids long. Germline V CDR1 and CDR2: MNHNS, SASEGT. The CDR3 DNA sequence: TGTGCCAGCAGTGAATCGCCTTGGACAGGGGTGGTCTATGGCTACACCTTC. It codes for CASSESPWTGVVYGYTF.

The chain uses TRBV6-4 and TRBJ2-1, with D uncertain. CDR1 and CDR2 from the germline V gene are MRHNA and SNTAGT. The CDR3 covers 14 residues. Trimming took off 5 bases at V and 2 bases at J, with 10 bases between the two ends. The CDR3 sequence: CASSPESTYNEQFF. DNA for the CDR3: TGTGCCAGCAGTCCCGAGAGCACCTACAATGAGCAGTTCTTC.

This clone appeared once. The V call is TRBV5-4, the J call TRBJ2-7; 11 nucleotides line up with TRBD2. Germline V CDR1 and CDR2: SGHNT, YYREEE (reference sequence). The junction had 5 bases not matched to a gene; V was cut back by 5 bases and J by 4 bases. The CDR3 is made up of 14 amino acids. The CDR3 sequence is CASSSLAGGYEQYF. The CDR3 DNA reads TGTGCCAGCAGTAGTCTAGCGGGAGGATACGAGCAGTACTTC. Full variable domain (outside the CDR3, taken from reference TRBV5-4 and TRBJ2-7): ETGVTQSPTHLIKTRGQQVTLRCSSQSGHNTVSWYQQALGQGPQFIFQYYREEENGRGNFPPRFSGLQFPNYSSELNVNALELDDSALYLCASSSLAGGYEQYFGPGTRLTVT.

V is TRBV5-6 and J is TRBJ2-5; D gene uncertain. The V end lost 0 bases, the J end lost 3 bases, and 6 bases lay between the germline ends. Looked up from germline, CDR1 is SGHDT and CDR2 is YYEEEE. The length of the CDR3 is 13 residues. CDR3 nucleotides: TGTGCCAGCAGCTTGGTCCCGGAAGAGACCCAGTACTTC. It is translated as CASSLVPEETQYF.

This clone occurred once. The V call is TRBV3-1 (or the pseudogene TRBV3-2), the J call TRBJ2-3; D gene ambiguous. Looked up from germline, CDR1 is LGHDT and CDR2 is YNNKEL (reference sequence). The CDR3 sequence is 13 residues long. Between the trimmed V and J ends, which lost 4 bases and 11 bases, there was a span of 16 bases. Written as DNA, the CDR3 is TGTGCCAGCAGCCGGCGCTCAGGTAGTTTGCAGTATTTT. Protein sequence: CASSRRSGSLQYF.

The CDR3 nucleotides read TGTGCCAGCAACACCCGATCGGACAGATCCCTCCCCGCGCAGTATTTT. This codes for CASNTRSDRSLPAQYF. The chain joins TRBV21-1 to TRBJ2-3; the DNA was not compared with TRBD1, the D call given in the table. TRBV21-1 is flagged as a pseudogene. This CDR3 has 16 amino acids.

On this clone: At one boundary the junction diverges from the germline segment, which might be a read error. J is TRBJ2-1 and V is TRBV20-1, with D possibly TRBD2 on 5 matching bases. The germline V gene has CDR1 DFQATT and CDR2 SNEGSKA (reference sequence). The CDR3 runs 11 residues. The DNA for the CDR3 is TGCAGTGCTAGGGACTTGGAATCAACACTCTTC. This codes for CSARDLESTLF.

The genes are TRBV7-3 and TRBJ2-2; TRBD2 is a possible D gene (5 bases). The V gene lost 5 bases and the J gene lost 2 bases, with 15 bases spanning the gap. The CDR3 is 16 residues long. Germline V gene sequence: CDR1 SGHTA, CDR2 FQGTGA. CDR3 residues: CASSPGPRGNTGELFF. The CDR3 coding sequence is TGTGCCAGCAGCCCGGGCCCCCGGGGAAACACCGGGGAGCTGTTTTTT.

This clone occurred a few times. The chain is built from TRBV5-4 and TRBJ1-4, with TRBD1 as a possible D gene (6 bases). The CDR3 contains 16 residues. Germline V gene lookup returns CDR1 SGHNT and CDR2 YYREEE (reference sequence). The germline V and J ends were trimmed by 3 bases and 7 bases, with 19 bases remaining between them. The CDR3 sequence: CASSSVGGGESEKLFF. Here the CDR3 DNA reads TGTGCCAGCAGCTCGGTAGGGGGGGGCGAGAGTGAAAAACTGTTTTTT. The full variable domain, its missing parts supplied by reference TRBV5-4 and TRBJ1-4, is ETGVTQSPTHLIKTRGQQVTLRCSSQSGHNTVSWYQQALGQGPQFIFQYYREEENGRGNFPPRFSGLQFPNYSSELNVNALELDDSALYLCASSSVGGGESEKLFFGSGTQLSVL.

CDR3 bases: TGTGCCAGCAGCCAATACGACAGGGGCACAGATACGCAGTATTTT. Protein sequence: CASSQYDRGTDTQYF. J is TRBJ2-3 and V is TRBV3-1 (or the pseudogene TRBV3-2), with TRBD1 matching 7 bases. This CDR3 spans 15 amino acids. CDR1 and CDR2 (germline): LGHDT, YNNKEL (reference sequence). V lost 2 bases and J lost 1; bases outside the gene matches: 3.

This sequence joins TRBV6-1 and TRBJ2-1, with D uncertain. This CDR3 is 14 amino acids long. Between the trimmed V and J ends, which lost 3 bases and 2 bases, there was a span of 8 bases. Germline V gives CDR1 MNHNS, CDR2 SASEGT. The CDR3 region is CASSENFPYNEQFF. As DNA, the CDR3 is TGTGCCAGCAGTGAGAACTTCCCCTACAATGAGCAGTTCTTC.

The chain employs TRBV2 and TRBJ2-3, with TRBD2 matching 14 bases. V lost 6 bases, J lost 3 bases, and 8 bases stayed unmatched. The CDR3 spans 17 residues. In germline, CDR1 is SNHLY, CDR2 FYNNEI. The CDR3 is CASSLTSGRAATDTQYF. The CDR3 DNA reads TGTGCCAGCAGCTTGACTAGCGGGAGGGCCGCGACAGATACGCAGTATTTT.

V and J are TRBV19 and TRBJ2-1, with D possibly matching TRBD2 (6 bases). The germline V gene encodes CDR1 LNHDA and CDR2 SQIVND (reference sequence). The CDR3 is 16 amino acids. V dropped 4 bases and J dropped 0 bases, with 13 bases sitting between them. As DNA, the CDR3 is TGTGCCAGTAGTAGGAGGGAGCTTAGCTCCTACAATGAGCAGTTCTTC. Amino acids: CASSRRELSSYNEQFF. The full variable domain, with the rest looked up from reference TRBV19 and TRBJ2-1, is DGGITQSPKYLFRKEGQNVTLSCEQNLNHDAMYWYRQDPGQGLRLIYYSQIVNDFQKGDIAEGYSVSREKKESFPLTVTSAQKNPTAFYLCASSRRELSSYNEQFFGPGTRLTVL.

A note on this clone: At the DNA level, this CDR3 is encoded by other sequences in the same sample as well. The V call is TRBV3-1 (or the pseudogene TRBV3-2), the J call TRBJ1-4; maybe TRBD1 (5 bases). Germline-derived CDR1 and CDR2 are LGHDT and YNNKEL (reference sequence). The germline V and J ends were trimmed by 4 bases and 2 bases, with 11 bases remaining between them. CDR3 size: 15 residues. The CDR3 region is CASSPSGGTNEKLFF. DNA for the CDR3: TGTGCCAGCAGCCCCTCCGGGGGTACTAATGAAAAACTGTTTTTT.

The chain uses TRBV5-1 and TRBJ1-1, with D hard to call. Germline V gene sequence: CDR1 SGHRS, CDR2 YFSETQ. This CDR3 is built from 16 residues. Trimming shortened V by 4 bases and J by 2 bases, and 18 bases separated the two germline ends. The CDR3 nucleotides are TGCGCCAGCAGCCCGAACGCGGCCGGAGGCAACACTGAAGCTTTCTTT. Protein: CASSPNAAGGNTEAFF.

The chain recombines TRBV14 with TRBJ2-7; D gene uncertain. Deletions cut 3 bases from V and 6 bases from J, with 6 bases between. Germline values: CDR1 SGHDN, CDR2 FVKESK. This CDR3 spans 11 amino acids. CDR3 nucleotides: TGTGCCAGCAGCCAGGCTAGCGAGCAGTACTTC. Protein: CASSQASEQYF.

The chain is built from TRBV5-8 and TRBJ1-1; the D gene is possibly TRBD1 (5 bases). V was cut by 3 bases and J by 0 bases, with 15 bases left in between. Germline lookup yields CDR1 SGHTS and CDR2 YDEGEE. The CDR3 contains 16 residues. CDR3 sequence: CASSSGQGPMNTEAFF. CDR3 DNA: TGTGCCAGCAGCTCGGGCCAGGGTCCTATGAACACTGAAGCTTTCTTT.

The chain uses TRBV6-5 and TRBJ2-7; 9 bases fit TRBD1. The CDR3 totals 15 residues. Per the germline V gene, CDR1 is MNHEY and CDR2 is SVGAGI. The J segment lost 2 bases and the V segment lost 4 bases, leaving 6 bases of the junction unmatched. CDR3 coding DNA: TGTGCCAGCAGTTCCGCCGGGACAGGGACCTACGAGCAGTACTTC. This translates into CASSSAGTGTYEQYF.

The gene calls are TRBV28 and TRBJ2-5; D unclear. The CDR3 spans 13 residues. Germline assignment: CDR1 MDHEN and CDR2 SYDVKM. V was clipped by 3 bases and J by 5 bases, with 10 bases between them. CDR3 protein: CASSLPQMETQYF. The CDR3 bases are TGTGCCAGCAGTTTGCCCCAGATGGAGACCCAGTACTTC.

This rearrangement joins TRBV3-1 (or the pseudogene TRBV3-2) to TRBJ2-7; 7 bases agree with TRBD1. The germline V gene has CDR1 LGHDT and CDR2 YNNKEL (reference sequence). The CDR3 sequence is 14 residues long. V dropped 4 bases and J dropped 5; count of bases not matched to a gene: 8. Here the CDR3 DNA reads TGTGCCAGCAGCCCGCGACAGGGTAAGAACGAGCAGTACTTC. Translating it yields CASSPRQGKNEQYF.